This TCR delta chain was recorded in a study of γδ T cells in repeated Plasmodium falciparum infection. Study in general: Donors had four controlled P. falciparum NF54 infections over approximately 600 days. General study results and limits: Vdelta2-negative gammadelta repertoires, largely Vdelta1+, seemingly showed infection-driven waves of new clonal selection.

With respect to this clone: The target antigen is unknown.

TCRdb re-processed the multiplex PCR reads via CATT. The data show 70,000 to 95,000 delta-chain clones, roughly 1.4% seen once. The CDR3 runs to 18 residues. Looked up from germline, CDR1 is GEAIGNYY and CDR2 is EKD. Gammadelta T cells were flow-sorted from PBMC into Vgamma9/Vdelta2+ and Vdelta2-negative populations for bulk analysis. V and J are TRDV2 and TRDJ1; 8 positions agree with TRDD3. The J gene comes from matching the DNA to germline here; TCRdb lacks it. The sequence was obtained from a pool of human donors (malaria-infected and uninfected, not separated). Specimen: gamma-delta T cells from blood. DNA for the CDR3: TGTTCAGCCCCAAAATGTACTGGGGATACTGGCTACACCGATAAACTCATCTTT. It translates to CSAPKCTGDTGYTDKLIF.